This T cell receptor beta chain originates from a study of T cell repertoires in cytomegalovirus infection (dated 2019 in TCRdb). Looking at the study overall: The peptide stimulations were aimed at well-studied HLA-B-restricted epitopes as well as recently identified HLA-C-restricted CMV epitopes, whose presentation resists viral immunomodulation. Donor HLA type was relevant to the analysis, as public TCR beta signatures indicated carriage of CMV infection together with the matching HLA type. Results and caveats for the whole study, not just this receptor: The ex vivo response was dominated by HLA-C-restricted CMV-specific TCR beta clonotypes, which also provided the single most frequent clonotype in two of eight donors. Carriers of CMV infection plus the relevant HLA type were discriminated by the cumulative frequency of public TCR beta family members in the study cohort and in an independent roughly 320-donor cohort.

The treatment or condition label of this sample denotes: in vitro stimulation with specific CMV peptide epitopes to enrich CMV-specific T cells. Trimming leaves V shorter by 5 bases and J shorter by 1 base, with the junction holding 10 bases beyond the gene matches. As encoded in the germline V gene, CDR1 is MNHNS while CDR2 is SASEGT. Inclusive of the bounding cysteine and phenylalanine, the CDR3 is 17 residues long. The only DNA kept is the CDR3, 51 bases in frame from the first base. Note on this clonotype: Its antigen is currently not known. No quality values exist for individual bases; no much larger clone is one base distant.

TCRdb names Illumina HiSeq 1500 as the instrument used. In-frame beta chains were kept once TCRdb had trimmed the public reads at Q25 with fastp and called clones with MiXCR. Each record represents a unique CDR3 protein, reported with the most common genes and DNA among its rows. This sample has some 900,000 distinct CDR3 sequences in its table, and 32% of those were observed once. The top ten constitute around an eighth of the sample. The TCR comes from a human donor in good health (CMV status not recorded). Some clones in this sample may be carry-over from other donors' samples. The chain is made from TRBV6-1 and TRBJ1-1; TRBD1 fits 10 bases in the junction. Sample: cultured CD8+ T cells from PBMCs, taken from culture after CMV antigen stimulation. The CDR3 here reads CASSFRDRGSRNTEAFF. The base sequence is TGTGCCAGCAGTTTCCGGGACAGGGGAAGCAGGAACACTGAAGCTTTCTTT.